This record looks at one T cell receptor beta chain sequence and its context. This entry comes from a study of blood T cell repertoires in COVID-19. About the study: The study drew acute and convalescent COVID-19 samples from the United States, Italy and Spain. The analysed material was cDNA or gDNA that came from T cells, B-cell-depleted T cells, or PBMCs.

Per the authors' pipeline: The assay estimated nucleated cells by amplifying reference gene primers. Method: immunoSEQ multiplex PCR; TCRdb's copy keeps in-frame clones and lacks some. V and J calls and clone size are those listed in that table; D and trimming were worked out from the DNA. The sample contains about 71,000 clones, 70% to 90% of which appear only once. Germline assignment: CDR1 SGDLS and CDR2 YYNGEE. V shed 1 base, J shed 1 base, and the junction held 8 bases outside the gene matches. The CDR3 is 19 amino acids. The material sequenced was peripheral blood. This clonotype was sampled from a man in his thirties or forties with acute or convalescent COVID-19. This sequence joins TRBV9 and TRBJ2-6, with 10 bases lining up with TRBD2. This CDR3 is CASSVPASGSLSGANVLTF. CDR3 coding DNA: TGTGCCAGCAGCGTACCCGCTAGCGGGAGTCTGTCTGGGGCCAACGTCCTGACTTTC.